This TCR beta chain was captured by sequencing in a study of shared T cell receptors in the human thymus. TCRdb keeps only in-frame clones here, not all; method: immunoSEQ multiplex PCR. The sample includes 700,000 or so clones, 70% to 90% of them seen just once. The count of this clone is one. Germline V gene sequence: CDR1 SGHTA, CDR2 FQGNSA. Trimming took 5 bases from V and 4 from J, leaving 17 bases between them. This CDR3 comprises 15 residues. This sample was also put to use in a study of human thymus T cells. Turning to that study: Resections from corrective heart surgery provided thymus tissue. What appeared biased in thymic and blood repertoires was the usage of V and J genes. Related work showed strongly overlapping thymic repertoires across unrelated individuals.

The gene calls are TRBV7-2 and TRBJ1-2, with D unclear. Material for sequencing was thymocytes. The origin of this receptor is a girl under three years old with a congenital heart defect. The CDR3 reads CASSPDEGWGYGYTF. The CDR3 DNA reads TGTGCCAGCAGCCCCGATGAGGGATGGGGCTATGGCTACACCTTC.